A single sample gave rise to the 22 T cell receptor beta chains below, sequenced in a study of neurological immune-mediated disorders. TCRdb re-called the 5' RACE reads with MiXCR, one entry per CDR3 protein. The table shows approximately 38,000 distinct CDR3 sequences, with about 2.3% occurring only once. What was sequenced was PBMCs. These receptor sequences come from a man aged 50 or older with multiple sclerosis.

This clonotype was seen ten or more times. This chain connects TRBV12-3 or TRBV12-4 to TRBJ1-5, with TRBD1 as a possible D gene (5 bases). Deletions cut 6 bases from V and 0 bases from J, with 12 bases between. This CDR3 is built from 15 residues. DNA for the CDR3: TGTGCCAGCAGGCTGACAGATACTAGCAATCAGCCCCAGCATTTT. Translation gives CASRLTDTSNQPQHF.

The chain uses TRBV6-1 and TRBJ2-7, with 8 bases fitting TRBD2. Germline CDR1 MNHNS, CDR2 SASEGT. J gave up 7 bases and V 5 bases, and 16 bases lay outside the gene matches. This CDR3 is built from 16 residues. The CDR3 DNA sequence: TGTGCCAGCAGTTTTAGCGGGGCTCGGCAGAGATCGGAGCAGTACTTC. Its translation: CASSFSGARQRSEQYF.

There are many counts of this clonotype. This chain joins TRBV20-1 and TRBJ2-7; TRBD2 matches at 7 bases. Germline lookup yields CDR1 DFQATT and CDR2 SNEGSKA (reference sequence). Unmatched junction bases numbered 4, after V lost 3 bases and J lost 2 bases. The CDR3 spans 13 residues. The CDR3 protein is CSASPSGTYEQYF. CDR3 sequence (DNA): TGCAGTGCTAGCCCTAGCGGAACCTACGAGCAGTACTTC.

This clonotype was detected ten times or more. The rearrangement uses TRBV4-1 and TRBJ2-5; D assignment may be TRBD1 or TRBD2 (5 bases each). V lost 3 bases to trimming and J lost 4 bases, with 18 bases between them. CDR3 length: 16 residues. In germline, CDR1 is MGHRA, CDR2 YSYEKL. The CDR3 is CASSQGLGTNVETQYF. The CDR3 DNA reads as TGCGCCAGCAGCCAGGGTTTAGGGACGAATGTAGAGACCCAGTACTTC.

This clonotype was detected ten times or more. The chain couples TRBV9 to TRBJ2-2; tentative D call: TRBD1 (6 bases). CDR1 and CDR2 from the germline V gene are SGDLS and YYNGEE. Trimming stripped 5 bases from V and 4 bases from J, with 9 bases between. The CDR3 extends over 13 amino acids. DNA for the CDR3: TGTGCCAGCAGAGGGGGTGGCACCGGGGAGCTGTTTTTT. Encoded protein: CASRGGGTGELFF.

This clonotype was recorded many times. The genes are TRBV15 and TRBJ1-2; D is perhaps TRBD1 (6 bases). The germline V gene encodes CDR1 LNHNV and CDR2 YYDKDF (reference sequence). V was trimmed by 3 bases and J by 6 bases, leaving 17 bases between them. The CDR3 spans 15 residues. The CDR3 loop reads CATSSGVGAADGYTF. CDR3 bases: TGTGCCACCAGCAGTGGGGTGGGGGCCGCGGATGGCTACACCTTC.

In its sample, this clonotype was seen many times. The CDR3: CASSLDSDSEQFF. Written as DNA, the CDR3 is TGTGCCAGCAGCCTCGACAGTGACAGTGAGCAGTTCTTC. The J gene is TRBJ2-1, the V gene TRBV7-7; possibly TRBD1 for D (5 bases). The CDR3 length is 13 residues. V dropped 5 bases and J dropped 9 bases, with 14 bases sitting between them. Germline CDR1 reads SSHAT; CDR2 reads FNYEAQ (reference sequence).

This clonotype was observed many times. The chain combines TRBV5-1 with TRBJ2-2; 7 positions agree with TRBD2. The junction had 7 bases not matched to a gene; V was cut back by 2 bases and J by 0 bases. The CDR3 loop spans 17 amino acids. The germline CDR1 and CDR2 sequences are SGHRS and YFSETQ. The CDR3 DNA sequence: TGCGCCAGCAGCTTAACTCCGGGACTACCGAACACCGGGGAGCTGTTTTTT. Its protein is CASSLTPGLPNTGELFF.

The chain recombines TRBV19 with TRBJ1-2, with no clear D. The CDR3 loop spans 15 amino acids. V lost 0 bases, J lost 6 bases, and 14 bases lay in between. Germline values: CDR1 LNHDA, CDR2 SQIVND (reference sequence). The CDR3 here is CASSIDLRSDNGYTF. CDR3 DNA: TGTGCCAGTAGTATAGACCTACGCTCCGACAATGGCTACACCTTC.

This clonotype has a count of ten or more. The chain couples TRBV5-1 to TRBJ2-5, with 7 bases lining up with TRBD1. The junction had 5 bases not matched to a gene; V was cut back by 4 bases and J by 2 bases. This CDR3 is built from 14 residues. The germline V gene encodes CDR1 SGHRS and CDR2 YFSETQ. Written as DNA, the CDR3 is TGCGCCAGCAGCCCAGGACAGGTGCAAGAGACCCAGTACTTC. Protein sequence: CASSPGQVQETQYF.

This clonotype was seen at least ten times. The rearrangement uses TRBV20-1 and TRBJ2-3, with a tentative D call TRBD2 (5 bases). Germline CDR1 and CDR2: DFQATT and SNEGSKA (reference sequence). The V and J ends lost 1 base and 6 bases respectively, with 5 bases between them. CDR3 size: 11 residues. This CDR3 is CSARAGDTQYF. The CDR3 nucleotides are TGCAGTGCTAGAGCGGGGGATACGCAGTATTTT.

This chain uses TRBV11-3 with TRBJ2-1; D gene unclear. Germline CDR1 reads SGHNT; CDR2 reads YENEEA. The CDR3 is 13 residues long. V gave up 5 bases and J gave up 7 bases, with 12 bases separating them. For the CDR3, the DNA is TGTGCCAGCAGCCCCCCGGCCGGGAATGAGCAGTTCTTC. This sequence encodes CASSPPAGNEQFF.

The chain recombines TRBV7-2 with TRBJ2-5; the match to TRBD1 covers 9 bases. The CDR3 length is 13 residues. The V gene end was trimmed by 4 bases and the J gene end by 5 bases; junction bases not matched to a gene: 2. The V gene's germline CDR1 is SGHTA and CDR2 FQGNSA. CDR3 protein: CASSWTGVETQYF. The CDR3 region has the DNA TGTGCCAGCAGCTGGACAGGGGTGGAGACCCAGTACTTC.

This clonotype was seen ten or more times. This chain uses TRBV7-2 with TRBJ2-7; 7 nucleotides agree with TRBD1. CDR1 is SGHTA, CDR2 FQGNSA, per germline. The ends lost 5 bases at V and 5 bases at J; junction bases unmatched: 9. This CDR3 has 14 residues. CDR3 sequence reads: CASSDRQGFNEQYF. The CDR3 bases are TGTGCCAGCAGCGATCGACAGGGTTTTAACGAGCAGTACTTC.

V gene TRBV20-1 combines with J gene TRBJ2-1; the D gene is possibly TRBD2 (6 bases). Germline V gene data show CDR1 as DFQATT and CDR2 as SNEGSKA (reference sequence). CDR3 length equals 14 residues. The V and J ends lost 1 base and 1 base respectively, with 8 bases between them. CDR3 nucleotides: TGCAGTGCTAGAGGGGAGGTTTCCTACAATGAGCAGTTCTTC. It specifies CSARGEVSYNEQFF.

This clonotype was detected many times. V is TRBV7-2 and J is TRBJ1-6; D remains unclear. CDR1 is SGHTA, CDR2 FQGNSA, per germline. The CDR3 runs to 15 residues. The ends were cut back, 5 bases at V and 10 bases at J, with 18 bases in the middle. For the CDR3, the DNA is TGTGCCAGCAGCGCCAGGACGGATAATGGATCACCCCTCCACTTT. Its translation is CASSARTDNGSPLHF.

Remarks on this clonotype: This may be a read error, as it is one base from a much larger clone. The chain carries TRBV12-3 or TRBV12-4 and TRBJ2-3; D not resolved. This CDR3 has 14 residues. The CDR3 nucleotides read TGTTCCAGCAGGATAATAGAAGGAACAGATACGCAGTATTTT. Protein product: CSSRIIEGTDTQYF.

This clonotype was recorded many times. The DNA of the CDR3 is TGTGCCAGCAGCTCCCAGGGGGGGGCGGGCACTGAAGCTTTCTTT. Its translation: CASSSQGGAGTEAFF. The rearrangement links TRBV9 to TRBJ1-1; 7 positions match TRBD1. V trimming: 4 bases; J trimming: 4 bases; junction bases outside the gene matches: 10. This CDR3 is 15 amino acids long. In germline, CDR1 is SGDLS, CDR2 YYNGEE.

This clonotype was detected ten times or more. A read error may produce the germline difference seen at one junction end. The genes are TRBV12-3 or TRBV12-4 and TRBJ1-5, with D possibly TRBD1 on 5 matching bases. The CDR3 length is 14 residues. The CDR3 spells CASTPWLGQEPQNF. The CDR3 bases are TGTGCCAGCACCCCTTGGTTGGGGCAAGAGCCCCAGAATTTT.

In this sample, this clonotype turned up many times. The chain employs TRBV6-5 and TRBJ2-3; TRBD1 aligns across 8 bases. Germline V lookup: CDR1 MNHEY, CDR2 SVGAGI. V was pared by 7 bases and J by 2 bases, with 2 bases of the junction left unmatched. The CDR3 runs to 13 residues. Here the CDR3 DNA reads TGTGCCAGCATGGACAGGGACACAGATACGCAGTATTTT. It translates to CASMDRDTDTQYF.

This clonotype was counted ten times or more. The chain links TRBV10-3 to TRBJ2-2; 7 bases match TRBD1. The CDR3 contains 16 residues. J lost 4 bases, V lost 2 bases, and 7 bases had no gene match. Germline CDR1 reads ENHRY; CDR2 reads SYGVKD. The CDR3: CAISEATGLPTGELFF. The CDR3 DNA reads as TGTGCCATCAGTGAGGCGACAGGGTTACCCACCGGGGAGCTGTTTTTT.

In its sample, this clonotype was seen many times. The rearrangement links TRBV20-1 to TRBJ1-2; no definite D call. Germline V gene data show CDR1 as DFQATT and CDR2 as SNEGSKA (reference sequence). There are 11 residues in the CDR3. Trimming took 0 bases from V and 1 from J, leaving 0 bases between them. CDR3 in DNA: TGCAGTGCTAGAGATAACTATGGCTACACCTTC. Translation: CSARDNYGYTF.